This record covers a single T cell receptor beta chain. The antigen is undetermined. The length of the CDR3 is 14 residues. The V end was cut by 3 bases, the J end by 8 bases, with 17 bases between. CDR1 is SGDLS and CDR2 is YYNGEE in the germline V gene. Method: immunoSEQ multiplex PCR; TCRdb's copy keeps in-frame clones and lacks some. The sample contains roughly 1,600,000 clones, just under 99% of which appear only once. The data originate from a study of shared clonotypes between healthy human individuals. Overall study context: Serving as donors were a couple of women and a few men, whose ages spanned 18 to 49. CD4 naive cells filled three plates per donor, CD4 memory three, CD8 naive two and CD8 memory one. Study observations and caveats: It was the non-shared clonotypes that had lower generation probabilities than clonotypes shared by all four donors. Four donors had roughly 5.2% of their naive CD4 clonotypes in common.

This TCR was sampled from a man in his thirties or forties in good health. The sample was naive CD4+ T cells sorted from blood. The subset here: CD45RA+ positively selected. The chain couples TRBV9 to TRBJ1-1, with D possibly TRBD1 on 5 matching bases. This CDR3 reads CASSALQATAEAFF. CDR3 nucleotides: TGTGCCAGCAGCGCCCTCCAAGCGACAGCAGAAGCTTTCTTT.